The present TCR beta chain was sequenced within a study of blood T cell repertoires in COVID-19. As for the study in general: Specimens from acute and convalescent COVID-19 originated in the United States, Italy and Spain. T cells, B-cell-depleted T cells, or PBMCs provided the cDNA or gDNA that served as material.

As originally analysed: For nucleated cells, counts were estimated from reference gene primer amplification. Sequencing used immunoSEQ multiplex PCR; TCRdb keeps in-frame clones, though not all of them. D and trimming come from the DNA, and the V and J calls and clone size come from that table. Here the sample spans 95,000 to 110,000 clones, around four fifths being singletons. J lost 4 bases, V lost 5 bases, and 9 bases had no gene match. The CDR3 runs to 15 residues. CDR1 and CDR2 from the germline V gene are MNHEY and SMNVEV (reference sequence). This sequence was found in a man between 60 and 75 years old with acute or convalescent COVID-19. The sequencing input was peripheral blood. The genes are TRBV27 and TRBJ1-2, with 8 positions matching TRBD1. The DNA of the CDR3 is TGTGCCAGCAGTCCCTACCAGGGGGCTGGCTATGGCTACACCTTC. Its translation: CASSPYQGAGYGYTF.